The 27 T cell receptor beta chains in this list originate from one sample, sequenced in a study of Ad26.COV2.S vaccination and SARS-CoV-2 variants. Clones were sequenced by immunoSEQ multiplex PCR, and TCRdb holds only the in-frame ones, with some missing. In the table there are approximately 420,000 clones, approximately 87% of which are singletons. Treatment denoted: around 19 received Ad26.COV2.S at low or high dose, single or two shots; 5 received placebo; per-sample allocation not given. Each sample was drawn 63 days after the first injection (of vaccine or placebo). Sequencing used peripheral blood, obtained in a trial of Ad26.COV2.S vaccine versus placebo. Receptor source: a person aged 18-60 years who received the Ad26.COV2.S COVID-19 vaccine or a placebo.

The rearrangement joins TRBV24-1 to TRBJ1-4, with D unresolved. Trimming took off 0 bases at V and 3 bases at J, with 7 bases between the two ends. The CDR3 contains 15 residues. Germline V CDR1 and CDR2: KGHDR, SFDVKD. The DNA of the CDR3 is TGTGCCACCAGTGATTTGCGGGTGCCTAATGAAAAACTGTTTTTT. Amino acid sequence: CATSDLRVPNEKLFF.

V is TRBV6-4 and J is TRBJ1-3; weak D call: TRBD1 (5 bases). Trimming took off 4 bases at V and 1 base at J, with 17 bases between the two ends. The CDR3 runs 17 residues. Germline V gives CDR1 MRHNA, CDR2 SNTAGT. The CDR3 spells CASSGGTHANSGNTIYF. CDR3 DNA: TGTGCCAGCAGTGGGGGGACCCATGCCAATTCTGGAAACACCATATATTTT.

V gene TRBV3-1 (or the pseudogene TRBV3-2) combines with J gene TRBJ1-4; 8 bases map to TRBD1. Germline V gene data show CDR1 as LGHDT and CDR2 as YNNKEL (reference sequence). This CDR3 is 14 amino acids long. Trimming cost V 4 bases and J 7 bases; bases outside gene matches: 5. CDR3 nucleotides: TGTGCCAGCAGCCCAGGGGGCGCGGGTGAAAAACTGTTTTTT. Residues: CASSPGGAGEKLFF.

The chain recombines TRBV6-5 with TRBJ1-1; D gene unclear. This CDR3 is 14 amino acids long. The V gene lost 7 bases and the J gene lost 7 bases, with 19 bases spanning the gap. Germline CDR1 MNHEY, CDR2 SVGAGI. CDR3 DNA: TGTGCCAGCACTTCATACGTAGGGCAAAATGAAGCTTTCTTT. Protein: CASTSYVGQNEAFF.

This chain joins TRBV4-3 and TRBJ2-2; D tentatively fits TRBD1 or TRBD2 (6 bases each). The CDR3 spans 16 residues. V gave up 5 bases and J gave up 4 bases, with 17 bases separating them. Germline V CDR1 and CDR2: LGHNA, YSLEER. Here the CDR3 DNA reads TGCGCCAGCAGCTCTGGTAGGGGGGCGGGCACCGGGGAGCTGTTTTTT. Translating it yields CASSSGRGAGTGELFF.

With regard to this clone: Other DNA sequences of this sample code for an identical CDR3. This chain links TRBV4-1 with TRBJ2-7; possible D gene TRBD2, 5 bases. The CDR3 totals 13 residues. Trimming took off 0 bases at V and 3 bases at J, with 6 bases between the two ends. Germline V gene sequence: CDR1 MGHRA, CDR2 YSYEKL. CDR3: CASSQDSGYEQYF. The CDR3 coding sequence is TGCGCCAGCAGCCAAGACAGCGGCTACGAGCAGTACTTC.

This clone was counted a single time. CDR3 coding DNA: TGTGCCAGCAGTGGGCCGGGAAAATCCTACGAGCAGTACTTC. Residues: CASSGPGKSYEQYF. The V gene is TRBV25-1, the J gene TRBJ2-7; D is perhaps TRBD2 (5 bases). Germline lookup yields CDR1 MGHDK and CDR2 SYGVNS. Trimming stripped 4 bases from V and 1 base from J, with 11 bases between. The CDR3 runs to 14 residues.

Only a few counts were recorded for this clone. The chain carries TRBV29-1 and TRBJ2-7; D gene unclear. Trimming stripped 3 bases from V and 3 bases from J, with 9 bases between. The CDR3 spans 12 residues. Germline CDR1 is SQVTM and CDR2 is ANQGSEA. Written as DNA, the CDR3 is TGCAGCGTTGATGCCTCTCGCTACGAGCAGTACTTC. Translating it yields CSVDASRYEQYF.

This chain connects TRBV9 to TRBJ2-5; D not resolved. CDR1 is SGDLS and CDR2 is YYNGEE in the germline V gene. The CDR3 spans 12 residues. Trimming stripped 4 bases from V and 5 bases from J, with 9 bases between. The CDR3 region is CASSLLEETQYF. The CDR3 nucleotides read TGTGCCAGCAGCCTCCTGGAGGAGACCCAGTACTTC. Looking up the rest from reference TRBV9 and TRBJ2-5 gives the full variable domain: DSGVTQTPKHLITATGQRVTLRCSPRSGDLSVYWYQQSLDQGLQFLIQYYNGEERAKGNILERFSAQQFPDLHSELNLSSLELGDSALYFCASSLLEETQYFGPGTRLLVL.

The chain couples TRBV28 to TRBJ1-1; D is perhaps TRBD1 (5 bases). V was cut by 9 bases and J by 1 base, with 21 bases left in between. The CDR3 sequence is 16 residues long. Per germline, CDR1 MDHEN and CDR2 SYDVKM. CDR3 protein: CASKEGGGVTNTEAFF. CDR3 nucleotides: TGTGCCAGTAAGGAGGGAGGAGGGGTGACGAACACTGAAGCTTTCTTT.

J is TRBJ2-2 and V is TRBV9; 7 bases are shared with TRBD2. CDR1 and CDR2 from the germline V gene are SGDLS and YYNGEE. CDR3 size: 15 residues. Unmatched junction bases numbered 7, after V lost 2 bases and J lost 6 bases. CDR3 nucleotides: TGTGCCAGCAGCGTCAAAGGGACTATCCCCGGGGAGCTGTTTTTT. Amino acids: CASSVKGTIPGELFF.

This sequence joins TRBV7-2 and TRBJ2-7; possibly TRBD1 for D (6 bases). This CDR3 is built from 14 residues. The V and J ends lost 5 bases and 3 bases respectively, with 14 bases between them. The germline V gene encodes CDR1 SGHTA and CDR2 FQGNSA. The CDR3 is CASSKQQGSYEQYF. DNA for the CDR3: TGTGCCAGCAGCAAACAACAGGGAAGCTACGAGCAGTACTTC. Together with reference TRBV7-2 and TRBJ2-7, the CDR3 gives the full variable domain: GAGVSQSPSNKVTEKGKDVELRCDPISGHTALYWYRQSLGQGLEFLIYFQGNSAPDKSGLPSDRFSAERTGGSVSTLTIQRTQQEDSAVYLCASSKQQGSYEQYFGPGTRLTVT.

A single count supports this clone. This chain connects TRBV14 to TRBJ2-1, with TRBD1 matching 8 bases. V trimming: 4 bases; J trimming: 4 bases; junction bases outside the gene matches: 0. CDR1 SGHDN and CDR2 FVKESK come from the germline V gene. The CDR3 contains 13 residues. The CDR3 here is CASSRQGYNEQFF. CDR3 sequence (DNA): TGTGCCAGCAGCCGACAGGGGTACAATGAGCAGTTCTTC.

CDR3 nucleotide sequence: TGTGCCAGCAGTTACGTGGGGAGCGGTTCACCCCTCCACTTT. This sequence encodes CASSYVGSGSPLHF. V is TRBV6-2 or TRBV6-3 and J is TRBJ1-6; D gene unclear. This CDR3 comprises 14 residues. The V end lost 2 bases, the J end lost 9 bases, and 11 bases lay between the germline ends. The germline V gene encodes CDR1 MNHEY and CDR2 SVGEGT.

This clone showed up just once. The chain recombines TRBV19 with TRBJ1-3; no definite D call. Germline CDR1 reads LNHDA; CDR2 reads SQIVND (reference sequence). The V end was cut by 5 bases, the J end by 4 bases, with 15 bases between. The CDR3 is made up of 15 amino acids. The CDR3 DNA sequence: TGTGCCAGTAGTCCACGGACGAACTCGGGAAACACCATATATTTT. Its translation is CASSPRTNSGNTIYF. The full variable domain, with the rest looked up from reference TRBV19 and TRBJ1-3, is DGGITQSPKYLFRKEGQNVTLSCEQNLNHDAMYWYRQDPGQGLRLIYYSQIVNDFQKGDIAEGYSVSREKKESFPLTVTSAQKNPTAFYLCASSPRTNSGNTIYFGEGSWLTVV.

The rearrangement uses TRBV19 and TRBJ1-5; unclear D gene. Germline values: CDR1 LNHDA, CDR2 SQIVND (reference sequence). CDR3 length: 14 amino acids. V lost 5 bases and J lost 7, with 15 bases in between. The CDR3 loop is CASSGGGSSQPQHF. Written as DNA, the CDR3 is TGTGCCAGTAGTGGCGGAGGGTCAAGCCAGCCCCAGCATTTT.

This clone was recorded once. This sequence joins TRBV7-8 and TRBJ1-4, with a weak D call TRBD1 (6 bases). Trimming shortened V by 7 bases and J by 4 bases, and 16 bases separated the two germline ends. Germline V gene sequence: CDR1 SGHVS, CDR2 FQNEAQ. The CDR3 is 15 amino acids. DNA of the CDR3: TGTGCCAGCACCCCGGGGGGACAACGTAATGAAAAACTGTTTTTT. Protein sequence: CASTPGGQRNEKLFF. Full variable domain (missing parts from reference TRBV7-8 and TRBJ1-4): GAGVSQSPRYKVAKRGQDVALRCDPISGHVSLFWYQQALGQGPEFLTYFQNEAQLDKSGLPSDRFFAERPEGSVSTLKIQRTQQEDSAVYLCASTPGGQRNEKLFFGSGTQLSVL.

V gene TRBV7-9 combines with J gene TRBJ1-4, with TRBD1 identical over 8 bases. Per germline, CDR1 SEHNR and CDR2 FQNEAQ (reference sequence). V dropped 5 bases and J dropped 8; count of bases not matched to a gene: 7. The CDR3 is 14 amino acids. The CDR3 loop reads CASSQQGVYEKLFF. CDR3 DNA sequence: TGTGCCAGCAGCCAACAGGGGGTTTACGAAAAACTGTTTTTT.

The V gene is TRBV7-2, the J gene TRBJ1-1, with D possibly TRBD1 on 5 matching bases. The CDR3 sequence is 14 residues long. Germline V lookup: CDR1 SGHTA, CDR2 FQGNSA. V was clipped by 1 base and J by 6 bases, with 12 bases between them. The CDR3 bases are TGTGCCAGCAGCTTAGATGGGGCGCGGCCTGAAGCTTTCTTT. Amino acid sequence: CASSLDGARPEAFF. Full variable domain (remainder filled in from reference TRBV7-2 and TRBJ1-1): GAGVSQSPSNKVTEKGKDVELRCDPISGHTALYWYRQSLGQGLEFLIYFQGNSAPDKSGLPSDRFSAERTGGSVSTLTIQRTQQEDSAVYLCASSLDGARPEAFFGQGTRLTVV.

This chain's CDR3 is CASSEASAYNEQFF. CDR3 nucleotides: TGCGCCAGCAGTGAGGCTAGCGCCTACAATGAGCAGTTCTTC. This sequence joins TRBV10-2 and TRBJ2-1, with D maybe TRBD2 (6 bases). The ends were cut back, 2 bases at V and 2 bases at J, with 7 bases in the middle. The CDR3 extends over 14 amino acids. Germline loops: CDR1 WSHSY, CDR2 SAAADI.

The chain has TRBV15 and TRBJ2-5; the match to TRBD1 covers 10 bases. The germline V gene encodes CDR1 LNHNV and CDR2 YYDKDF (reference sequence). V was pared by 8 bases and J by 5 bases, with 8 bases of the junction left unmatched. The CDR3 length is 14 residues. The CDR3 DNA reads TGTGCCACCGGAGGGACAGGGGCCCCCGAGACCCAGTACTTC. It translates to CATGGTGAPETQYF.

The J gene is TRBJ2-7, the V gene TRBV5-6; TRBD2 is a possible D gene (5 bases). Trimming left V 6 bases short and J 4 bases short, with 20 bases between. Germline V gene lookup returns CDR1 SGHDT and CDR2 YYEEEE. This CDR3 region has 15 residues. CDR3 DNA: TGTGCCAGCACCTTCGGCCTACAGAGGGAATACGAGCAGTACTTC. Its translation: CASTFGLQREYEQYF.

V usage is TRBV6-8 and J usage is TRBJ1-2; TRBD1 aligns across 7 bases. Per germline, CDR1 MNHGY and CDR2 SAAAGT. The CDR3 loop spans 13 amino acids. The V gene end was trimmed by 6 bases and the J gene end by 2 bases; junction bases not matched to a gene: 3. The CDR3 loop reads CASSWGQNYGYTF. DNA for the CDR3: TGTGCCAGCAGCTGGGGACAGAACTATGGCTACACCTTC.

The chain has TRBV19 and TRBJ1-1; D unresolved. The germline V gene has CDR1 LNHDA and CDR2 SQIVND (reference sequence). The CDR3 length is 15 residues. The V and J ends lost 5 bases and 3 bases respectively, with 16 bases between them. CDR3 amino acids: CASSLRVGLDTEAFF. The CDR3 DNA is TGTGCCAGTAGTCTCAGAGTGGGGTTAGACACTGAAGCTTTCTTT.

The chain employs TRBV5-1 and TRBJ1-2; 7 bases are a match to TRBD1. The trim removed 0 bases at V and 8 bases at J, leaving 4 bases unmatched. From germline, CDR1 is SGHRS and CDR2 YFSETQ. There are 13 residues in the CDR3. The CDR3 protein is CASSLGGGRGYTF. In DNA form, the CDR3 reads TGCGCCAGCAGCTTGGGAGGGGGCCGGGGCTACACCTTC.

This rearrangement joins TRBV5-4 to TRBJ1-3, with 7 bases identical to TRBD1. From germline, CDR1 is SGHNT and CDR2 YYREEE (reference sequence). This CDR3 has 15 residues. V was pared by 0 bases and J by 4 bases, with 4 bases of the junction left unmatched. This CDR3 reads CASSLVGTEGNTIYF. The DNA for the CDR3 is TGTGCCAGCAGCTTGGTCGGGACAGAAGGAAACACCATATATTTT.

V usage is TRBV27 and J usage is TRBJ2-5; 14 bases line up with TRBD2. The CDR3 consists of 18 residues. V dropped 5 bases and J dropped 1; count of bases not matched to a gene: 9. Germline V gene data show CDR1 as MNHEY and CDR2 as SMNVEV (reference sequence). DNA of the CDR3: TGTGCCAGCAGTAAAACCAGGACTAGCGGGGGGTTCCAAGAGACCCAGTACTTC. Translating gives CASSKTRTSGGFQETQYF.